This T cell receptor (beta chain) emerged from a study of blood T cell repertoires in COVID-19. Overall study: COVID-19 samples, acute and convalescent, were from the United States, Italy and Spain. T cells, B-cell-depleted T cells, or PBMCs supplied cDNA or gDNA.

Per the original methods: Using reference gene primer amplification, nucleated cell counts were estimated. TCRdb's copy holds only in-frame clones and misses some; the assay was immunoSEQ multiplex PCR. That table supplies the V and J calls and clone size; D and trimming were determined from the DNA. The sample records hundreds of thousands of clones, roughly 85% being singletons. The trim removed 5 bases at V and 6 bases at J, leaving 9 bases unmatched. The CDR3 spans 15 residues. Germline V gene data show CDR1 as MNHEY and CDR2 as SVGAGI. The chain is built from TRBV6-5 and TRBJ1-4; 7 bases agree with TRBD1. The sequencing sample was made of peripheral blood. This receptor was obtained from a middle-aged woman with active or convalescent COVID-19. CDR3 sequence: CASSRKAGQHEKLFF. DNA for the CDR3: TGTGCCAGCAGTAGAAAGGCGGGACAGCATGAAAAACTGTTTTTT.